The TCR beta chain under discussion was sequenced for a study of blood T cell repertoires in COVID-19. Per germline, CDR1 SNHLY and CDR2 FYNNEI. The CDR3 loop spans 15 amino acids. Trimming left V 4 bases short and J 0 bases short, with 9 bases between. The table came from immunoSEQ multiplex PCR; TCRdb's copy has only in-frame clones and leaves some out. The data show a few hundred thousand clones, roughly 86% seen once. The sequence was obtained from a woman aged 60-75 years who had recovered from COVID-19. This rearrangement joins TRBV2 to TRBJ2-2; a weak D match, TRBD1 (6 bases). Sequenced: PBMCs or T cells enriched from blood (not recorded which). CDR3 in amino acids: CASSGQVANTGELFF. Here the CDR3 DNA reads TGTGCCAGCAGTGGACAGGTCGCGAACACCGGGGAGCTGTTTTTT.